This is a list of T cell receptor beta chains from one sample in a study of tumor-infiltrating lymphocytes in primary liver carcinoma. A single record per CDR3 protein comes from TCRdb applying MiXCR to the multiplex PCR reads. The repertoire consists of approximately 73,000 distinct CDR3 sequences, with 71% occurring once and the leading ten covering roughly 13%. The sequencing input was liver tumor tissue from sampling region 4. Receptors originate from a woman aged 60-70 years with primary liver carcinoma and hepatitis B virus infection. The CDR3 runs from the conserved cysteine through the conserved F or W. Each record gives: J gene, D gene, clone size, V gene, CDR3 protein, CDR3 DNA. A D gene is named only where the DNA matches it firmly. For some rows the clone size is stated as once, few or many, or as a class when expanded; others skip it.

j_call: TRBJ2-6; d_call: -; clone_size: -; v_call: TRBV19; cdr3_aa: CASNTLTGANVLTF; cdr3_nt: TGTGCCAGTAATACCCTAACTGGGGCCAATGTCCTGACTTTC
j_call: TRBJ2-7; d_call: -; clone_size: -; v_call: TRBV11-2; cdr3_aa: CASRLGGREHEQYF; cdr3_nt: TGTGCCAGCAGGTTAGGGGGGCGGGAGCACGAGCAGTACTTC
j_call: TRBJ2-2; d_call: -; clone_size: -; v_call: TRBV29-1; cdr3_aa: CGVSNSGGTEELFF; cdr3_nt: TGCGGCGTTTCAAACTCCGGCGGCACCGAGGAGCTGTTTTTT
j_call: TRBJ2-1; d_call: -; clone_size: -; v_call: TRBV6-5; cdr3_aa: CASSYPRTEDGEQFF; cdr3_nt: TGTGCCAGCAGTTATCCGAGGACAGAGGACGGTGAGCAGTTCTTC
j_call: TRBJ2-1; d_call: -; clone_size: few; v_call: TRBV4-1; cdr3_aa: CVGSQDLALEGRNQFF; cdr3_nt: TGCGTCGGCAGCCAAGATCTCGCGCTGGAGGGCCGGAACCAGTTCTTC
j_call: TRBJ2-7; d_call: TRBD2; clone_size: -; v_call: TRBV4-1; cdr3_aa: CVSSQDERGGSVDEQYF; cdr3_nt: TGCGTCAGCAGCCAAGACGAGCGGGGGGGCTCAGTTGACGAGCAGTACTTC
j_call: TRBJ2-1; d_call: TRBD2; clone_size: many; v_call: TRBV6-1; cdr3_aa: CASSEGLAGAYNEQFF; cdr3_nt: TGTGCCAGCAGCGAAGGACTAGCGGGAGCCTACAATGAGCAGTTCTTC
j_call: TRBJ2-1; d_call: -; clone_size: -; v_call: TRBV6-2/TRBV6-3; cdr3_aa: CASSYVSGRRGEQFF; cdr3_nt: TGTGCCAGCAGTTACGTTTCCGGCAGACGGGGTGAGCAGTTCTTC
j_call: TRBJ2-7; d_call: TRBD2; clone_size: -; v_call: TRBV5-6; cdr3_aa: CAGSFRVAGGTKNYEQYF; cdr3_nt: TGTGCTGGCAGCTTCAGGGTGGCGGGAGGAACCAAAAACTACGAGCAGTACTTC
j_call: TRBJ2-5; d_call: -; clone_size: -; v_call: TRBV12-3/TRBV12-4; cdr3_aa: CASWKLTQETQYF; cdr3_nt: TGTGCCAGCTGGAAGCTAACGCAAGAGACCCAGTACTTC
j_call: TRBJ1-6; d_call: -; clone_size: -; v_call: TRBV11-2; cdr3_aa: CASSFVMYSPFHF; cdr3_nt: TGTGCCAGCAGCTTTGTAATGTATTCACCCTTCCACTTC
j_call: TRBJ2-3; d_call: TRBD1; clone_size: -; v_call: TRBV12-3/TRBV12-4; cdr3_aa: CASSGTGGRQPQYF; cdr3_nt: TGTGCCAGCAGTGGAACAGGGGGGCGCCAGCCCCAGTATTTT
j_call: TRBJ2-3; d_call: TRBD2; clone_size: -; v_call: TRBV11-2; cdr3_aa: CASNLDLGGLAGKGIDTQYF; cdr3_nt: TGTGCCAGCAACTTAGATCTAGGTGGGTTAGCGGGAAAAGGGATAGATACGCAGTATTTT
j_call: TRBJ2-3; d_call: -; clone_size: -; v_call: TRBV4-1; cdr3_aa: CASNQSGGTDTQYF; cdr3_nt: TGTGCCAGCAACCAATCCGGAGGGACAGATACGCAGTATTTT
j_call: TRBJ1-1; d_call: TRBD1; clone_size: -; v_call: TRBV6-5; cdr3_aa: CASSLDRLNTEAFF; cdr3_nt: TGCGCCAGCAGTCTGGACAGGTTGAACACTGAAGCTTTCTTT
j_call: TRBJ2-3; d_call: -; clone_size: -; v_call: TRBV5-5; cdr3_aa: CVNSIGGDTQYF; cdr3_nt: TGTGTCAACAGCATAGGGGGAGATACGCAGTATTTT
j_call: TRBJ1-1; d_call: -; clone_size: -; v_call: TRBV29-1; cdr3_aa: CSGADEAFF; cdr3_nt: TGCAGCGGAGCTGATGAAGCTTTCTTT
j_call: TRBJ1-2; d_call: -; clone_size: -; v_call: TRBV5-1; cdr3_aa: CASRLGESRYGYTF; cdr3_nt: TGCGCCAGCAGGTTGGGGGAATCACGGTATGGCTACACCTTC
j_call: TRBJ1-2; d_call: TRBD1; clone_size: once; v_call: TRBV12-3/TRBV12-4; cdr3_aa: CASSIWTGKGYGYTF; cdr3_nt: TGTGCCAGCAGTATATGGACAGGGAAGGGCTATGGTTACACCTTC
j_call: TRBJ2-1; d_call: TRBD1; clone_size: medium-sized; v_call: TRBV11-2; cdr3_aa: CASSALGTGAHNEQFF; cdr3_nt: TGTGCCAGCAGCGCTTTAGGGACAGGGGCCCACAATGAGCAGTTCTTC
j_call: TRBJ2-5; d_call: -; clone_size: -; v_call: TRBV11-2; cdr3_aa: CANSSYQAGETQYF; cdr3_nt: TGCGCCAACAGCTCCTACCAAGCGGGAGAGACCCAGTACTTC
j_call: TRBJ1-6; d_call: -; clone_size: -; v_call: TRBV4-1; cdr3_aa: CTSSQGSGGPPLHF; cdr3_nt: TGTACCAGCAGCCAAGGATCAGGCGGGCCACCCCTCCACTTT
j_call: TRBJ2-1; d_call: -; clone_size: few; v_call: TRBV14; cdr3_aa: CASSQRGTGEQLF; cdr3_nt: TGTGCCAGCAGTCAAAGGGGGACGGGTGAGCAGCTCTTC
j_call: TRBJ2-7; d_call: -; clone_size: -; v_call: TRBV11-2; cdr3_aa: CGSSPPPGASEQYF; cdr3_nt: TGTGGCAGCAGCCCCCCTCCGGGGGCTAGCGAGCAGTACTTC
j_call: TRBJ2-1; d_call: -; clone_size: -; v_call: TRBV29-1; cdr3_aa: CSVRRGSYNEQLF; cdr3_nt: TGCAGCGTTCGGCGGGGCTCCTACAATGAGCAGCTCTTC
j_call: TRBJ2-1; d_call: TRBD2; clone_size: -; v_call: TRBV12-3/TRBV12-4; cdr3_aa: CARRLPLAGEIDEQFF; cdr3_nt: TGTGCCAGGAGGCTACCCTTAGCGGGAGAGATTGATGAGCAGTTCTTC
j_call: TRBJ1-2; d_call: TRBD1; clone_size: many; v_call: TRBV28; cdr3_aa: CASSSTGGSRGYTF; cdr3_nt: TGTGCCAGCAGCTCCACAGGGGGCTCTCGTGGCTACACCTTC
j_call: TRBJ2-1; d_call: -; clone_size: once; v_call: TRBV11-3; cdr3_aa: CASSIFETGADEQLF; cdr3_nt: TGTGCCAGCAGCATATTTGAGACCGGGGCCGATGAGCAGCTCTTC
j_call: TRBJ2-3; d_call: -; clone_size: -; v_call: TRBV11-2; cdr3_aa: CVSSRLTGYTDTQYF; cdr3_nt: TGTGTCAGCAGCAGGCTAACGGGATACACAGATACGCAGTATTTT
j_call: TRBJ2-5; d_call: -; clone_size: -; v_call: TRBV5-5; cdr3_aa: CASSLGFMNQETHYF; cdr3_nt: TGTGCCAGCAGCTTGGGATTCATGAACCAAGAGACCCACTACTTC
j_call: TRBJ1-1; d_call: -; clone_size: many; v_call: TRBV2; cdr3_aa: CASTDTGTEAFF; cdr3_nt: TGTGCCAGCACCGATACGGGAACTGAAGCTTTCTTT
j_call: TRBJ2-7; d_call: TRBD2; clone_size: -; v_call: TRBV6-5; cdr3_aa: CASTYIAGGAYEQYF; cdr3_nt: TGTGCCAGCACTTACATAGCGGGAGGGGCTTACGAGCAGTACTTC
j_call: TRBJ2-6; d_call: -; clone_size: -; v_call: TRBV12-3/TRBV12-4; cdr3_aa: CASSHPRAYSGANVLIF; cdr3_nt: TGTGCCAGTAGTCATCCCCGGGCCTACTCTGGGGCCAACGTCCTGATTTTC
j_call: TRBJ2-7; d_call: TRBD1; clone_size: -; v_call: TRBV4-2; cdr3_aa: CASSQDPSGGYEQYF; cdr3_nt: TGTGCCAGCAGCCAAGATCCGTCAGGGGGCTACGAGCAATACTTC
j_call: TRBJ2-7; d_call: -; clone_size: many; v_call: TRBV29-1; cdr3_aa: CSVEGDKREQYF; cdr3_nt: TGCAGCGTTGAGGGCGATAAGCGCGAGCAGTACTTC
j_call: TRBJ2-1; d_call: TRBD2; clone_size: many; v_call: TRBV24-1; cdr3_aa: CATSVGTSGTLYNEQFF; cdr3_nt: TGTGCCACCAGTGTTGGGACTAGCGGGACGCTTTACAATGAGCAGTTCTTC
j_call: TRBJ2-1; d_call: -; clone_size: -; v_call: TRBV2; cdr3_aa: CASRKDPSYNEQFF; cdr3_nt: TGTGCCAGCAGGAAGGACCCCTCCTACAATGAGCAGTTCTTC
j_call: TRBJ2-3; d_call: -; clone_size: -; v_call: TRBV29-1; cdr3_aa: CSVADREGVYF; cdr3_nt: TGCAGTGTCGCGGACAGGGAGGGAGTGTATTTT
j_call: TRBJ2-6; d_call: TRBD2; clone_size: -; v_call: TRBV19; cdr3_aa: CASTIGGGTSGANVLTF; cdr3_nt: TGTGCCAGTACTATCGGCGGGGGAACTTCTGGGGCCAACGTCCTGACTTTC
j_call: TRBJ2-1; d_call: TRBD2; clone_size: -; v_call: TRBV11-1; cdr3_aa: CASSLGGSTIEQLF; cdr3_nt: TGTGCCAGCAGCCTAGGCGGGAGCACTATTGAGCAGCTCTTC
j_call: TRBJ2-3; d_call: -; clone_size: -; v_call: TRBV4-2; cdr3_aa: CANSQNPMGVDTQYF; cdr3_nt: TGTGCCAACAGCCAAAATCCTATGGGGGTAGATACGCAGTATTTT
j_call: TRBJ2-3; d_call: -; clone_size: few; v_call: TRBV2; cdr3_aa: CASRVDADTQYF; cdr3_nt: TGTGCCAGCAGGGTAGACGCAGATACGCAGTATTTT
j_call: TRBJ1-4; d_call: -; clone_size: -; v_call: TRBV11-2; cdr3_aa: CASSFRRGTNERLFF; cdr3_nt: TGTGCCAGCAGCTTTAGACGTGGGACTAATGAAAGACTGTTTTTT
j_call: TRBJ2-1; d_call: -; clone_size: -; v_call: TRBV30; cdr3_aa: CAWSLDSEQSF; cdr3_nt: TGTGCCTGGAGTTTAGATAGTGAGCAGTCCTTC
j_call: TRBJ2-5; d_call: TRBD2; clone_size: many; v_call: TRBV20-1; cdr3_aa: CSARESASGSIIETQYF; cdr3_nt: TGCAGTGCTAGAGAATCTGCTAGCGGGAGTATTATTGAGACCCAGTACTTC
j_call: TRBJ2-6; d_call: -; clone_size: -; v_call: TRBV12-3/TRBV12-4; cdr3_aa: CACRYETGANVLTF; cdr3_nt: TGTGCCTGCAGGTATGAAACTGGGGCCAACGTCCTGACTTTC
j_call: TRBJ2-1; d_call: TRBD2; clone_size: -; v_call: TRBV20-1; cdr3_aa: CSASTSGSGGSYNEQFF; cdr3_nt: TGCAGTGCTAGCACTAGCGGGTCCGGAGGGTCCTACAATGAGCAGTTCTTC
j_call: TRBJ1-1; d_call: -; clone_size: -; v_call: TRBV5-8; cdr3_aa: CVNGLLRSANTEAFF; cdr3_nt: TGTGTCAACGGCTTGCTGAGGTCCGCGAACACTGAAGCTTTCTTT
j_call: TRBJ2-1; d_call: TRBD2; clone_size: -; v_call: TRBV7-8; cdr3_aa: CASSLVESSGTNEQFF; cdr3_nt: TGTGCCAGCAGCTTAGTTGAGAGTAGCGGGACCAATGAGCAGTTCTTC
j_call: TRBJ1-3; d_call: -; clone_size: -; v_call: TRBV29-1; cdr3_aa: CSIAGTGVSGNTIYF; cdr3_nt: TGCAGCATTGCCGGGACGGGGGTATCTGGAAACACCATATATTTT
j_call: TRBJ2-3; d_call: TRBD2; clone_size: many; v_call: TRBV29-1; cdr3_aa: CSASGTSGRGGTDTQYF; cdr3_nt: TGCAGCGCCTCCGGGACTAGCGGGAGAGGAGGCACAGATACGCAGTATTTT
j_call: TRBJ1-1; d_call: -; clone_size: -; v_call: TRBV6-5; cdr3_aa: CASSYSGGSNSEAFF; cdr3_nt: TGTGCCAGCAGTTATTCCGGGGGCTCAAACTCTGAAGCTTTCTTT
j_call: TRBJ2-4; d_call: -; clone_size: -; v_call: TRBV6-5; cdr3_aa: CASSYGSARNIQHF; cdr3_nt: TGTGCCAGCAGTTATGGGAGCGCCAGGAACATTCAGCACTTC
j_call: TRBJ2-6; d_call: -; clone_size: -; v_call: TRBV12-3/TRBV12-4; cdr3_aa: CASSPPRINSGANVLTF; cdr3_nt: TGTGCCAGCAGTCCTCCCCGGATCAACTCTGGGGCCAACGTCCTGACTTTC
j_call: TRBJ2-5; d_call: TRBD1; clone_size: -; v_call: TRBV29-1; cdr3_aa: CSVEGATGELETQNF; cdr3_nt: TGCAGCGTTGAAGGGGCTACAGGGGAACTAGAGACTCAGAACTTC
j_call: TRBJ2-3; d_call: -; clone_size: medium-sized; v_call: TRBV11-2; cdr3_aa: CASRPTGSSTDTQYF; cdr3_nt: TGTGCCAGCAGGCCGACAGGATCGTCGACAGATACGCAGTATTTT